A selection of T cell receptor beta chains follows, all from one sample in a study of blood T cells in healthy people across ages. A single record per CDR3 protein comes from TCRdb applying MiXCR to the 5' RACE reads. In the table there are 850,000 to 1,100,000 distinct CDR3 sequences, more than 30% of which are singletons. The sample taken for sequencing was blood. The receptors were gathered from a man aged 18 to 29 in good health. Each CDR3 is given with its conserved first and last residue. The D gene is left open where the match is weak. Only part of the rows carry a size: once, few, many, or a class if the clone is expanded.

clone_size: few; d_call: -; j_call: TRBJ1-1; v_call: TRBV4-3; cdr3_aa: CASSQGDVSRTEAFF; cdr3_nt: TGCGCCAGCAGCCAAGGGGATGTCTCTCGCACTGAAGCTTTCTTT
clone_size: few; d_call: -; j_call: TRBJ2-1; v_call: TRBV4-1; cdr3_aa: CASSQVPGAPYNEQFF; cdr3_nt: TGCGCCAGCAGCCAAGTTCCCGGGGCCCCCTACAATGAGCAGTTCTTC
clone_size: few; d_call: TRBD1; j_call: TRBJ1-5; v_call: TRBV7-8; cdr3_aa: CASSAHTDRAAYSNQPQHF; cdr3_nt: TGTGCCAGCAGCGCGCACACGGACAGGGCGGCATATAGCAATCAGCCCCAGCATTTT
clone_size: -; d_call: -; j_call: TRBJ2-1; v_call: TRBV13; cdr3_aa: CASSLGGDRVASYNEQFF; cdr3_nt: TGTGCCAGCAGCTTAGGGGGGGATAGGGTAGCATCCTACAATGAGCAGTTCTTC
clone_size: -; d_call: -; j_call: TRBJ2-7; v_call: TRBV6-2/TRBV6-3; cdr3_aa: CASIQPGPKHYEQYF; cdr3_nt: TGTGCCAGCATTCAACCGGGGCCCAAGCACTACGAGCAGTACTTC
clone_size: -; d_call: -; j_call: TRBJ1-2; v_call: TRBV28; cdr3_aa: CASSRGSGIYGYTF; cdr3_nt: TGTGCCAGCAGCCGAGGTTCGGGGATCTATGGCTACACCTTC
clone_size: -; d_call: -; j_call: TRBJ1-1; v_call: TRBV20-1; cdr3_aa: CSARDGGATEAFF; cdr3_nt: TGCAGTGCTAGAGATGGAGGGGCCACTGAAGCTTTCTTT
clone_size: -; d_call: -; j_call: TRBJ1-5; v_call: TRBV6-5; cdr3_aa: CASSPGEGWQPQHF; cdr3_nt: TGTGCCAGCAGCCCGGGGGAGGGCTGGCAGCCCCAGCATTTT
clone_size: many; d_call: -; j_call: TRBJ1-1; v_call: TRBV29-1; cdr3_aa: CSVERTDTEAFF; cdr3_nt: TGCAGCGTTGAACGGACGGACACTGAAGCTTTCTTT
clone_size: -; d_call: TRBD1; j_call: TRBJ1-2; v_call: TRBV29-1; cdr3_aa: CSVAYRGTDYGYTF; cdr3_nt: TGCAGCGTTGCCTACAGGGGAACAGACTATGGCTACACCTTC
clone_size: few; d_call: -; j_call: TRBJ1-1; v_call: TRBV11-2; cdr3_aa: CASSLRVRPNTEAFF; cdr3_nt: TGTGCCAGCAGCTTACGGGTCAGGCCGAACACTGAAGCTTTCTTT
clone_size: -; d_call: TRBD1; j_call: TRBJ1-6; v_call: TRBV28; cdr3_aa: CASSSPTGGTRGYNSPLHF; cdr3_nt: TGTGCCAGCAGTTCCCCGACAGGGGGTACGAGGGGCTATAATTCACCCCTCCACTTT
clone_size: -; d_call: -; j_call: TRBJ1-2; v_call: TRBV27; cdr3_aa: CASSLTTGAGYTF; cdr3_nt: TGTGCCAGCAGTTTAACAACAGGTGCCGGCTACACCTTC
clone_size: few; d_call: -; j_call: TRBJ1-4; v_call: TRBV7-9; cdr3_aa: CASSPVFELKLFF; cdr3_nt: TGTGCCAGCAGCCCCGTATTTGAGTTGAAACTGTTTTTT
clone_size: -; d_call: -; j_call: TRBJ1-1; v_call: TRBV9; cdr3_aa: CASSAYQNTEAFF; cdr3_nt: TGTGCCAGCAGCGCTTACCAGAACACTGAAGCTTTCTTT
clone_size: once; d_call: TRBD1; j_call: TRBJ1-1; v_call: TRBV12-3/TRBV12-4; cdr3_aa: CASSPWAGGSRNTEAFF; cdr3_nt: TGTGCCAGCAGTCCCTGGGCAGGGGGCAGTCGGAACACTGAAGCTTTCTTT
clone_size: -; d_call: -; j_call: TRBJ2-5; v_call: TRBV7-9; cdr3_aa: CASSADSHQETQYF; cdr3_nt: TGTGCCAGCAGCGCCGACAGTCACCAAGAGACCCAGTACTTC
clone_size: few; d_call: -; j_call: TRBJ2-7; v_call: TRBV20-1; cdr3_aa: CSAMEGGSYEQYF; cdr3_nt: TGCAGTGCTATGGAGGGTGGCTCCTACGAGCAGTACTTC
clone_size: few; d_call: -; j_call: TRBJ1-1; v_call: TRBV18; cdr3_aa: CASSRLGVEAFF; cdr3_nt: TGTGCCAGCTCGCGTTTGGGGGTTGAAGCTTTCTTT
clone_size: -; d_call: -; j_call: TRBJ1-6; v_call: TRBV20-1; cdr3_aa: CSATETVNSPLHF; cdr3_nt: TGCAGTGCCACCGAGACAGTGAATTCACCCCTCCACTTT
clone_size: -; d_call: TRBD2; j_call: TRBJ2-7; v_call: TRBV20-1; cdr3_aa: CSASTSGAYEQYF; cdr3_nt: TGCAGCGCTTCGACTAGCGGGGCCTACGAGCAGTACTTC
clone_size: -; d_call: TRBD1; j_call: TRBJ1-5; v_call: TRBV12-3/TRBV12-4; cdr3_aa: CASSLAAGGIQPQHF; cdr3_nt: TGTGCCAGCAGTTTGGCGGCAGGGGGTATTCAGCCCCAGCATTTT
clone_size: many; d_call: -; j_call: TRBJ2-1; v_call: TRBV9; cdr3_aa: CASSDEARYNEQFF; cdr3_nt: TGTGCCAGCAGCGATGAGGCTCGGTACAATGAGCAGTTCTTC
clone_size: -; d_call: TRBD1; j_call: TRBJ2-2; v_call: TRBV20-1; cdr3_aa: CSMGQGRGTGELFF; cdr3_nt: TGCAGTATGGGACAGGGAAGGGGCACCGGGGAGCTGTTTTTT